This T cell receptor beta chain was identified during a study of blood T cell repertoires in COVID-19. For the study at large: Donors in the United States, Italy and Spain gave samples during acute or convalescent COVID-19. The analysed material was cDNA or gDNA that came from T cells, B-cell-depleted T cells, or PBMCs.

In the source study's methods: Estimation of nucleated cell counts relied on the amplification of reference gene primers. The method was immunoSEQ multiplex PCR; TCRdb's version includes in-frame clones alone and lacks a portion of them. The DNA gave D and trimming, while V, J and clone size come from that table. The table shows about 170,000 clones, with roughly 84% occurring only once. This clone has more than one count but fewer than ten. Trimming pared 4 bases from V and 6 bases from J, leaving 10 bases between. Germline CDR1 DFQATT, CDR2 SNEGSKA (reference sequence). This CDR3 comprises 11 residues. A Seattle source enrolled patients during active infection and followed them longitudinally.

Specimen: peripheral blood. The TCR originated in a woman in her 70s with COVID-19, enrolled during active disease. The chain combines TRBV20-1 with TRBJ2-7; D is possibly TRBD2 (6 bases). CDR3 sequence reads: CSATGTAEQYF. The CDR3 nucleotides are TGCAGTGCTACTGGGACTGCCGAGCAGTACTTC.